These T cell receptor beta chains were read from a single sample in a study of cytomegalovirus exposure and HLA in healthy donors. Method: immunoSEQ multiplex PCR; TCRdb's copy keeps in-frame clones and lacks some. Of over 65,000 clones in the sample, around 74% are singletons; the top ten hold just under 7.5%. Sequencing was carried out using PBMCs. The receptors derive from a woman aged 25 to 39 in good health and CMV-seropositive. Both conserved end residues are part of each CDR3. A D gene is named only where the DNA matches it firmly. Clone size, where shown, is once, few, many, or a class for clones that have expanded.

j_call,clone_size,d_call,cdr3_length,v_call,cdr3_nt,cdr3_aa
TRBJ2-5,-,TRBD1,16,TRBV10-1,TGCGCCAGCAGTGAGTCAATGGACAGGCTGGGGGAGACCCAGTACTTC,CASSESMDRLGETQYF
TRBJ1-1,-,-,14,TRBV9,TGTGCCAGCAGCGTTGGCACCTCGAACACTGAAGCTTTCTTT,CASSVGTSNTEAFF
TRBJ1-1,-,-,14,TRBV2,TGTGCCAGCAGCCTAGGACAGTTGGGGACTGAAGCTTTCTTT,CASSLGQLGTEAFF
TRBJ2-7,-,-,12,TRBV29-1,TGCGGCGTTGAACGGGATTCCGAAGAGCAGTACTTC,CGVERDSEEQYF
TRBJ1-2,-,-,14,TRBV4-3,TGCGCCAGCAGCCAAGATCGGGGGAACTATGGCTACACCTTC,CASSQDRGNYGYTF
TRBJ2-3,-,TRBD2,16,TRBV5-1,TGCGCCAGCAGCCTGACTAGCAGTGGAGGCACAGATACGCAGTATTTT,CASSLTSSGGTDTQYF
TRBJ2-5,-,-,16,TRBV7-2,TGTGCCAGCAGCTTATTAACTAGCTCAGGCCTGGAGACCCAGTACTTC,CASSLLTSSGLETQYF
TRBJ1-5,-,TRBD1,16,TRBV25-1,TGTGCCAGCAGTGACTCCCTACAGGGGGTCAATCAGCCCCAGCATTTT,CASSDSLQGVNQPQHF
TRBJ2-3,-,TRBD2,16,TRBV27,TGTGCCAGCAGTTCCGAGCGGGAGGGTAGCACAGATACGCAGTATTTT,CASSSEREGSTDTQYF
TRBJ2-7,few,TRBD2,15,TRBV4-3,TGCGCCAGCAGCCAAGTCCTAGCGGGAGACCACGAGCAGTACTTC,CASSQVLAGDHEQYF
TRBJ1-6,-,-,14,TRBV6-6,TGTGGGGGGCGGGGGGCTGAGGATAATTCACCCCTCCACTTT,CGGRGAEDNSPLHF
TRBJ1-5,-,-,15,TRBV27,TGTGCCAGCAGTCCACAGGGATTTAGCAATCAGCCCCAGCATTTT,CASSPQGFSNQPQHF
TRBJ1-1,-,TRBD1,17,TRBV4-2,TGTGCCAGCAGCCAAGATGACAGGGGACCGCTGAACACTGAAGCTTTCTTT,CASSQDDRGPLNTEAFF
TRBJ2-1,-,TRBD1,13,TRBV29-1,TGCAGCGTCCTGGGACAGATTTACAATGAGCAGTTCTTC,CSVLGQIYNEQFF
TRBJ2-3,-,TRBD2,15,TRBV5-1,TGCGCCAGCAGCGTGACTAGCCCCCGCAGAAATACGCAGTATTTT,CASSVTSPRRNTQYF
TRBJ1-1,-,-,13,TRBV27,TGTGCCAGCAGTTCCCAGGGTCGTACTGAAGCTTTCTTT,CASSSQGRTEAFF
TRBJ1-1,-,-,17,TRBV6-4,TGTGCCAGCAGTGACTCGGGAGGGGGACTATTGAACACTGAAGCTTTCTTT,CASSDSGGGLLNTEAFF
TRBJ1-2,-,TRBD1,15,TRBV9,TGTGCCAGCAGCGCGGGACAGGTACTAAACTATGGCTACACCTTC,CASSAGQVLNYGYTF
TRBJ1-2,-,TRBD1,15,TRBV28,TGTGCCAGCAGTTTAATAGGGACAGGAGGTCGTGGCTACACCTTC,CASSLIGTGGRGYTF
TRBJ1-1,-,TRBD1,16,TRBV7-8,TGTGCCAGCAGCCAACGGGACAGGGGGCGGTACACTGAAGCTTTCTTT,CASSQRDRGRYTEAFF
TRBJ2-1,-,TRBD1,13,TRBV9,TGTGCCAGCAGTGGACAGGGTTGGGATGAGCAGTTCTTC,CASSGQGWDEQFF
TRBJ2-1,few,-,12,TRBV4-2,TGTGCCAGCAGCCAAGAGCTAGCCGAGCAGTTCTTC,CASSQELAEQFF
TRBJ2-1,-,-,16,TRBV15,TGTGCCACCAGCAGAGATCTTCTAGCTGGAGACAATGAGCAGTTCTTC,CATSRDLLAGDNEQFF
TRBJ1-1,many,-,14,TRBV5-6,TGTGCCAGCAGCTTGAATGTTGGCCAACATGAAGCTTTCTTT,CASSLNVGQHEAFF
TRBJ2-7,-,-,14,TRBV4-1,TGCGCCAGCAGCCAAGAAAGGGGTCCCTACGAGCAGTACTTC,CASSQERGPYEQYF
TRBJ1-1,-,-,16,TRBV6-5,TGTGCCAGCAGTTACTCAGCGCGGCGGTTGAACACTGAAGCTTTCTTT,CASSYSARRLNTEAFF
TRBJ1-1,-,-,14,TRBV11-2,TGTGCCAGCAGCTTAGGTCTCGGGGGCACTGAAGCTTTCTTT,CASSLGLGGTEAFF
TRBJ2-1,once,TRBD2,14,TRBV9,TGTGCCAGCAGCGTAGGGGCGGGAGTTTCTGAGCAGTTCTTC,CASSVGAGVSEQFF
TRBJ1-3,few,-,14,TRBV2,TGTGCCAGCAGTGACGGGGGCTCTGGAAACACCATATATTTT,CASSDGGSGNTIYF
TRBJ1-1,once,-,12,TRBV7-9,TGTGCCAGCAATATTAAGAACACTGAAGCTTTCTTT,CASNIKNTEAFF
TRBJ2-2,-,TRBD2,15,TRBV6-4,TGTGCCAGCAGTGAGGGAGCGGGATCGAGCGGGGAGCTGTTTTTT,CASSEGAGSSGELFF
TRBJ2-3,once,TRBD2,16,TRBV5-1,TGCGCCAGCAGCCCGGGACTAGCGGGAGGAGGAGATACGCAGTATTTT,CASSPGLAGGGDTQYF
TRBJ2-3,-,-,15,TRBV5-4,TGTGCCAGCAGCTTGGGACAGCATAGCACAGATACGCAGTATTTT,CASSLGQHSTDTQYF
TRBJ1-1,-,-,14,TRBV11-3,TGTGCCAGCAGCTTGGGCAGGGGTAACACTGAAGCTTTCTTT,CASSLGRGNTEAFF
TRBJ2-3,-,TRBD2,16,TRBV9,TGTGCCAGCAGCGTAGACGCTAGCGGGGGCACAGATACGCAGTATTTT,CASSVDASGGTDTQYF
TRBJ2-7,few,-,12,TRBV7-8,TGTGCCAGCAGCTTAACGGGGTACGAGCAGTACTTC,CASSLTGYEQYF
TRBJ2-3,few,-,14,TRBV4-1,TGCGCCAGCAGCCAAGGGCTACGAGGAGATACGCAGTATTTT,CASSQGLRGDTQYF
TRBJ1-2,-,TRBD1,15,TRBV16,TGTGCCAGCAGCCAAATGGGACAGAGCATTCATGGCTACACCTTC,CASSQMGQSIHGYTF
TRBJ2-7,-,-,15,TRBV4-2,TGTGCCAGCAGCCCGATCGGGCAGGGACTCGTCGAGCAGTACTTC,CASSPIGQGLVEQYF
TRBJ1-5,-,TRBD1,16,TRBV27,TGTGCCAGCAGTTTACAGGGCAGGGGGTTCAATCAGCCCCAGCATTTT,CASSLQGRGFNQPQHF
TRBJ1-2,-,-,14,TRBV28,TGTGCCAGCAGCTCCCTACAGGGTCAGAGTGGCTACACCTTC,CASSSLQGQSGYTF
TRBJ2-2,-,-,17,TRBV19,TGTGCCAGTAGTATACGGGGGTTGAGTGCGAACACCGGGGAGCTGTTTTTT,CASSIRGLSANTGELFF
TRBJ1-3,-,TRBD1,15,TRBV18,TGTGCCAGCTCACAGGACAGGGGGACTGGAAACACCATATATTTT,CASSQDRGTGNTIYF
TRBJ1-6,-,TRBD1,19,TRBV5-4,TGTGCCAGCAGGAATGACAGGGGAAGTGCTCAAATTAAAAATTCACCCCTCCACTTT,CASRNDRGSAQIKNSPLHF
TRBJ2-7,-,-,12,TRBV5-6,TGTGCCAGCAGCTTAGCTGGGCCCGAGCAGTACTTC,CASSLAGPEQYF
TRBJ1-3,-,-,18,TRBV27,TGTGCCAGCAGTTCTAGACAGGATTTCTCGGCATTTGGGGACACCATATATTTT,CASSSRQDFSAFGDTIYF
TRBJ1-2,-,TRBD1,15,TRBV7-2,TGTGCCAGCAGCTTAGAAGCCGGGACAGACTATGGCTACACCTTC,CASSLEAGTDYGYTF
TRBJ2-7,-,-,14,TRBV19,TGTGCCAGTAGTATAGGGACAGACCACTACGAGCAGTACTTC,CASSIGTDHYEQYF
TRBJ1-2,-,-,14,TRBV29-1,TGCAGCGTTGAAAAAGACAGGCCGAGAGATGGCTACACCTTC,CSVEKDRPRDGYTF
TRBJ2-2,-,TRBD2,16,TRBV5-5,TGTGCCAGCAGCTTGGCGGCTAGCGGGAACACCGGGGAGCTGTTTTTT,CASSLAASGNTGELFF
TRBJ1-5,-,-,13,TRBV28,TGTGCCAGCAATGGGAGAAGAGGTCAGCCCCAGCATTTT,CASNGRRGQPQHF
TRBJ2-5,-,-,12,TRBV21-1,TGTGCCAGGACACTAGCTCGAGAGACCCAGTACTTC,CARTLARETQYF
TRBJ2-7,-,TRBD1,15,TRBV6-5,TGTGCCAGCAGTTACAGGGGACAGGGAACCTACGAGCAGTACTTC,CASSYRGQGTYEQYF
TRBJ2-7,-,TRBD2,17,TRBV7-9,TGTGCCAGCAGCCCAGGGGGACTAGCGGGAGTGGAATTCGAGCAGTACTTC,CASSPGGLAGVEFEQYF
TRBJ2-2,once,-,14,TRBV11-2,TGTGCCAGCAGATCAGACAGGTTTGACAGGGAGCTGTTTTTT,CASRSDRFDRELFF